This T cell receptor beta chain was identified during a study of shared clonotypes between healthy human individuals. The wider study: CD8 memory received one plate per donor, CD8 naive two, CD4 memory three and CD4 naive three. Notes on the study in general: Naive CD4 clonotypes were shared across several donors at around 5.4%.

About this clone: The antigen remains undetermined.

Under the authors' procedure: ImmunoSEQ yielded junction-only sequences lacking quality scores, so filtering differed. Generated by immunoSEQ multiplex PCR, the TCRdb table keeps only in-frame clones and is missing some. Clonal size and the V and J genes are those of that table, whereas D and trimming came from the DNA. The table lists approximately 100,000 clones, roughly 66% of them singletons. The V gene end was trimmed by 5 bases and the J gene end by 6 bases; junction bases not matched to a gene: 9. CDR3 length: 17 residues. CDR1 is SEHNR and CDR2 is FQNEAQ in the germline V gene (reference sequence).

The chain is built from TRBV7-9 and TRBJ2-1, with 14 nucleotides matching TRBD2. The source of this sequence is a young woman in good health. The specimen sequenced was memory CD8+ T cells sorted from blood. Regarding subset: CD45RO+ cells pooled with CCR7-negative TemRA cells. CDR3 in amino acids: CASSPKRLAGGLNEQFF. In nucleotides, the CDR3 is TGTGCCAGCAGCCCTAAACGACTAGCGGGAGGGCTCAATGAGCAGTTCTTC.